These 17 T cell receptor beta chains were all obtained from the same sample, sequenced in a study of cytomegalovirus exposure and HLA in healthy donors. PCR was performed using 60 Vbeta and 13 Jbeta primers. Clones were sequenced by immunoSEQ multiplex PCR, and TCRdb holds only the in-frame ones, with some missing. Of roughly 180,000 clones listed, almost 80% were seen once; the top ten hold approximately 1.3%. Sequencing input: PBMCs. The receptors were sampled from a man aged 25 to 45 in good health and CMV-seronegative.

The chain combines TRBV19 with TRBJ1-1, with 8 bases aligning to TRBD1. Germline assignment: CDR1 LNHDA and CDR2 SQIVND (reference sequence). The CDR3 covers 14 residues. V was pared by 6 bases and J by 8 bases, with 11 bases of the junction left unmatched. In DNA form, the CDR3 reads TGTGCCAGTAGCATTCACGCCTGGACAGGGGAAGCTTTCTTT. Protein sequence: CASSIHAWTGEAFF.

The chain couples TRBV28 to TRBJ2-3, with 7 bases lining up with TRBD1. Germline values: CDR1 MDHEN, CDR2 SYDVKM. This CDR3 comprises 14 residues. V was clipped by 7 bases and J by 4 bases; unmatched bases: 8. The CDR3 DNA follows: TGTGCCAGCACCATACAGGGGAGCGCAGATACGCAGTATTTT. Translating gives CASTIQGSADTQYF. The entire variable domain, with the rest obtained from reference TRBV28 and TRBJ2-3, is as follows: DVKVTQSSRYLVKRTGEKVFLECVQDMDHENMFWYRQDPGLGLRLIYFSYDVKMKEKGDIPEGYSVSREKKERFSLILESASTNQTSMYLCASTIQGSADTQYFGPGTRLTVL.

The sample holds a few counts of this clone. J is TRBJ1-2 and V is TRBV4-3, with 7 bases matching TRBD1. This CDR3 comprises 15 residues. Germline trimming cut 0 bases from V and 8 bases from J; bases unmatched to any gene: 9. Germline assignment: CDR1 LGHNA and CDR2 YSLEER. CDR3 amino acids: CASSQDPRGPGGYTF. DNA of the CDR3: TGCGCCAGCAGCCAAGATCCGAGGGGGCCGGGGGGCTACACCTTC.

In DNA form, the CDR3 reads TGTGCCAGCAGCGAACTCAGGAATTCACCCCTCCACTTT. Translating it yields CASSELRNSPLHF. The V and J genes are TRBV7-9 and TRBJ1-6; unclear D gene. Germline CDR1 is SEHNR and CDR2 is FQNEAQ (reference sequence). The CDR3 runs 13 residues. With 5 bases removed from V and 7 bases from J, the gap between germline ends came to 9 bases. The entire variable domain, with the rest obtained from reference TRBV7-9 and TRBJ1-6, is as follows: DTGVSQNPRHKITKRGQNVTFRCDPISEHNRLYWYRQTLGQGPEFLTYFQNEAQLEKSRLLSDRFSAERPKGSFSTLEIQRTEQGDSAMYLCASSELRNSPLHFGNGTRLTVT.

The V and J genes are TRBV7-5 and TRBJ2-5; the table calls TRBD2, which could not be checked here. TRBV7-5 is marked as a pseudogene. The CDR3 length is 17 residues. The CDR3 reads CARSWRLAGETEETQYF. CDR3 bases: TGTGCCAGAAGCTGGAGACTAGCGGGGGAGACGGAGGAGACCCAGTACTTC.

The chain combines TRBV27 with TRBJ2-7, with D maybe TRBD1 (6 bases). The CDR3 covers 15 residues. V gave up 3 bases and J gave up 0 bases, with 12 bases separating them. CDR1 is MNHEY and CDR2 is SMNVEV in the germline V gene (reference sequence). The chain's CDR3 is CASSFTWDNSYEQYF. The DNA of the CDR3 is TGTGCCAGCAGTTTCACCTGGGACAACTCCTACGAGCAGTACTTC.

V usage is TRBV27 and J usage is TRBJ2-5, with D perhaps TRBD2 (5 bases). Deletions cut 5 bases from V and 5 bases from J, with 12 bases between. The CDR3 consists of 13 residues. Germline V gives CDR1 MNHEY, CDR2 SMNVEV (reference sequence). CDR3 in DNA: TGTGCCAGCAGTCGCTGGTCGGGGGAGACCCAGTACTTC. Translated, it gives CASSRWSGETQYF.

The gene calls are TRBV30 and TRBJ1-4; D call uncertain. The length of the CDR3 is 11 residues. With 6 bases removed from V and 8 bases from J, the gap between germline ends came to 10 bases. In germline, CDR1 is GTSNPN, CDR2 SVGIG (reference sequence). CDR3 sequence reads: CACGAFEKLFF. DNA for the CDR3: TGTGCCTGTGGAGCATTCGAAAAACTGTTTTTT. Together with reference TRBV30 and TRBJ1-4, the CDR3 gives the full variable domain: SQTIHQWPATLVQPVGSPLSLECTVEGTSNPNLYWYRQAAGRGLQLLFYSVGIGQISSEVPQNLSASRPQDRQFILSSKKLLLSDSGFYLCACGAFEKLFFGSGTQLSVL.

This clone was counted once. CDR3 protein: CASSLSKAGITDTQYF. In nucleotides, the CDR3 is TGCGCCAGCAGCTTGAGTAAGGCGGGGATCACAGATACGCAGTATTTT. This rearrangement joins TRBV5-1 to TRBJ2-3, with a tentative D call TRBD2 (6 bases). From germline, CDR1 is SGHRS and CDR2 YFSETQ. There are 16 residues in the CDR3. Trimming took off 1 base at V and 2 bases at J, with 14 bases between the two ends.

Here the CDR3 DNA reads TGTGCCAGCAGCCTAGATACAGAAATAGCCAAAAACATTCAGTACTTC. It yields the protein CASSLDTEIAKNIQYF. The chain joins TRBV7-2 to TRBJ2-4, with no clear D. Germline V CDR1 and CDR2: SGHTA, FQGNSA. Trimming took 5 bases from V and 0 from J, leaving 14 bases between them. This CDR3 is 16 amino acids long. The full variable domain, rest sourced from reference TRBV7-2 and TRBJ2-4, is GAGVSQSPSNKVTEKGKDVELRCDPISGHTALYWYRQSLGQGLEFLIYFQGNSAPDKSGLPSDRFSAERTGGSVSTLTIQRTQQEDSAVYLCASSLDTEIAKNIQYFGAGTRLSVL.

This clone was picked up one time. CDR3 sequence (DNA): TGCGCCAGCAGCCAAGTGGGTGGAGGTTCATACGAGCAGTACTTC. Its protein product is CASSQVGGGSYEQYF. This chain links TRBV4-1 with TRBJ2-7; a weak D match, TRBD2 (5 bases). The V end lost 1 base, the J end lost 4 bases, and 14 bases lay between the germline ends. CDR1 MGHRA and CDR2 YSYEKL come from the germline V gene. The CDR3 contains 15 residues.

The gene calls are TRBV2 and TRBJ2-7; D is possibly TRBD1 (6 bases). CDR1 and CDR2 from the germline V gene are SNHLY and FYNNEI. Trimming shortened V by 8 bases and J by 5 bases, and 16 bases separated the two germline ends. This CDR3 region has 13 residues. The CDR3 sequence is CASFGGQLNEQYF. DNA of the CDR3: TGTGCCAGCTTTGGAGGACAGCTGAACGAGCAGTACTTC. Variable domain in full (rest from reference TRBV2 and TRBJ2-7): EPEVTQTPSHQVTQMGQEVILRCVPISNHLYFYWYRQILGQKVEFLVSFYNNEISEKSEIFDDQFSVERPDGSNFTLKIRSTKLEDSAMYFCASFGGQLNEQYFGPGTRLTVT.

The rearrangement links TRBV9 to TRBJ2-5; D is perhaps TRBD2 (6 bases). Germline-derived CDR1 and CDR2 are SGDLS and YYNGEE. V lost 3 bases and J 4 bases, leaving 10 bases between the germline ends. The CDR3 loop spans 13 amino acids. CDR3 bases: TGTGCCAGCAGCGGTAGGGGAGGAGAGACCCAGTACTTC. It specifies CASSGRGGETQYF.

V is TRBV4-3 and J is TRBJ2-5; a possible D gene is TRBD2 (5 bases). V dropped 0 bases and J dropped 4 bases, with 18 bases sitting between them. The CDR3 totals 17 residues. In germline, CDR1 is LGHNA, CDR2 YSLEER. CDR3 in amino acids: CASSQEIGSSSGETQYF. CDR3 sequence (DNA): TGCGCCAGCAGCCAAGAAATCGGCTCCTCGAGCGGAGAGACCCAGTACTTC.

This chain joins TRBV19 and TRBJ2-7; 9 bases match TRBD2. V shed 2 bases and J 3 bases; nucleotides not matched to a gene: 5. This CDR3 has 15 residues. The V gene's germline CDR1 is LNHDA and CDR2 SQIVND (reference sequence). CDR3 sequence (DNA): TGTGCCAGTAGTATACGAAGTAGCGGGAGCTACGAGCAGTACTTC. The encoded protein is CASSIRSSGSYEQYF.

The chain combines TRBV5-1 with TRBJ1-1; D is unclear. Germline lookup yields CDR1 SGHRS and CDR2 YFSETQ. This CDR3 has 14 residues. Trimming pared 0 bases from V and 1 base from J, leaving 7 bases between. CDR3 amino acids: CASSLEAGNTEAFF. Here the CDR3 DNA reads TGCGCCAGCAGCTTGGAGGCAGGGAACACTGAAGCTTTCTTT. The full variable domain, with the rest looked up from reference TRBV5-1 and TRBJ1-1, is KAGVTQTPRYLIKTRGQQVTLSCSPISGHRSVSWYQQTPGQGLQFLFEYFSETQRNKGNFPGRFSGRQFSNSRSEMNVSTLELGDSALYLCASSLEAGNTEAFFGQGTRLTVV.

The gene calls are TRBV6-5 and TRBJ2-7, with 7 positions matching TRBD1. CDR1 is MNHEY, CDR2 SVGAGI, per germline. J was trimmed by 0 bases and V by 2 bases; bases with no gene match: 7. This CDR3 region has 16 residues. The DNA of the CDR3 is TGTGCCAGCAGTTACCCCCGGACAGGCCGCTCCTACGAGCAGTACTTC. Protein product: CASSYPRTGRSYEQYF.